Following are 10 T cell receptor beta chains from one sample sequenced in a study of blood T cell repertoires in COVID-19. TCRdb's table, derived via immunoSEQ multiplex PCR, lists solely in-frame clones and lacks some. This table holds more than 150,000 clones, roughly nine tenths found once. Sequencing used peripheral blood. These receptors all stem from a man younger than 35 with acute or convalescent COVID-19.

The V call is TRBV7-2, the J call TRBJ1-4, with D maybe TRBD1 (5 bases). Trimming removed 2 bases at V and 8 bases at J, with 15 bases between. This CDR3 contains 15 residues. The germline V gene has CDR1 SGHTA and CDR2 FQGNSA. The CDR3: CASSLIGQGREKLFF. The CDR3 nucleotides are TGTGCCAGCAGCTTAATAGGGCAGGGCAGAGAAAAACTGTTTTTT.

The V gene is TRBV3-1 (or the pseudogene TRBV3-2), the J gene TRBJ1-5, with D possibly being TRBD1 (6 bases). Germline CDR1 reads LGHDT; CDR2 reads YNNKEL (reference sequence). CDR3 length: 14 residues. Trimming cost V 1 base and J 6 bases, with 10 bases left between them. The CDR3 DNA is TGTGCCAGCAGCCAAGCAGGGGTGAGTCAGCCCCAGCATTTT. This encodes CASSQAGVSQPQHF.

The CDR3 sequence: CASSYKGPVSGNTIYF. The CDR3 bases are TGTGCCAGCAGTTACAAGGGGCCTGTTTCTGGAAACACCATATATTTT. The J gene is TRBJ1-3, the V gene TRBV6-5; weak D call: TRBD1 (5 bases). CDR1 is MNHEY, CDR2 SVGAGI, per germline. This CDR3 comprises 16 residues. V lost 2 bases, J lost 1 base, and 12 bases lay in between.

The chain recombines TRBV29-1 with TRBJ2-7, with 10 positions matching TRBD1. Losses at the gene ends were 6 bases for V and 3 bases for J; bases not matched to a gene: 8. The length of the CDR3 is 14 residues. CDR1 and CDR2 from the germline V gene are SQVTM and ANQGSEA. The CDR3 DNA sequence: TGCAGCGTCGAGGGGGGGACAGGGGTCTACGAGCAGTACTTC. This codes for CSVEGGTGVYEQYF.

V and J are TRBV27 and TRBJ1-6; 10 bases are shared with TRBD1. V trimming: 5 bases; J trimming: 9 bases; junction bases outside the gene matches: 7. This CDR3 has 15 amino acids. From germline, CDR1 is MNHEY and CDR2 SMNVEV (reference sequence). CDR3 sequence reads: CASSPKDRGISPLHF. CDR3 in DNA: TGTGCCAGCAGTCCTAAGGACAGGGGGATTTCACCCCTCCACTTT.

The chain is built from TRBV2 and TRBJ1-5; D is unresolved. The CDR3 has 15 amino acids. CDR1 and CDR2 from the germline V gene are SNHLY and FYNNEI. V was pared by 3 bases and J by 3 bases, with 12 bases between. The CDR3 reads CASSENRVLNQPQHF. Here the CDR3 DNA reads TGTGCCAGCAGTGAGAACAGAGTACTCAATCAGCCCCAGCATTTT.

The V and J genes are TRBV9 and TRBJ1-2; 7 nucleotides align to TRBD1. CDR1 SGDLS and CDR2 YYNGEE come from the germline V gene. The ends lost 2 bases at V and 0 bases at J; junction bases unmatched: 4. This CDR3 is built from 15 residues. The CDR3 region is CASSVGTVANYGYTF. As DNA, the CDR3 is TGTGCCAGCAGCGTCGGGACAGTAGCTAACTATGGCTACACCTTC.

This clone was found a few times. The J gene is TRBJ1-1, the V gene TRBV30; no reliable D call. Germline loops: CDR1 GTSNPN, CDR2 SVGIG (reference sequence). V was shortened by 5 bases and J by 4 bases, with 11 bases between the two germline ends. This CDR3 region has 12 residues. Written as DNA, the CDR3 is TGTGCCTGGCGGAGGGCCATCACTGAAGCTTTCTTT. Protein sequence: CAWRRAITEAFF. The complete variable domain, with remaining parts taken from reference TRBV30 and TRBJ1-1, reads SQTIHQWPATLVQPVGSPLSLECTVEGTSNPNLYWYRQAAGRGLQLLFYSVGIGQISSEVPQNLSASRPQDRQFILSSKKLLLSDSGFYLCAWRRAITEAFFGQGTRLTVV.

CDR3 sequence: CAWSAGTGVFYGYTF. Written as DNA, the CDR3 is TGTGCCTGGAGTGCCGGGACAGGGGTTTTCTATGGCTACACCTTC. The chain recombines TRBV30 with TRBJ1-2, with 10 nucleotides matching TRBD1. This CDR3 contains 15 residues. The junction had 6 bases not matched to a gene; V was cut back by 1 base and J by 4 bases. Germline V gives CDR1 GTSNPN, CDR2 SVGIG (reference sequence).

The rearrangement links TRBV6-5 to TRBJ1-1; D is unresolved. The germline CDR1 and CDR2 sequences are MNHEY and SVGAGI. V shed 7 bases and J shed 1 base, with 10 bases lying between them. The CDR3 is made up of 13 amino acids. The CDR3 region has the DNA TGTGCCAGCACCCGACTGAAGAACACTGAAGCTTTCTTT. Its translation is CASTRLKNTEAFF.